Listed below are T cell receptor beta chains from one sample, sequenced in a study of shared T cell receptors in the human thymus. Using immunoSEQ multiplex PCR, the repertoire was profiled, and TCRdb retains in-frame clones only, with some absent. The data contain some 640,000 clones, more than 70% of them seen just once; the ten biggest clones take up 0.0094%. These same data were also listed under a study on human thymus T cells.

The sequenced material came from thymocytes. The source is a boy younger than two with a congenital heart defect. Both conserved end residues are part of each CDR3. The D gene is left open where the match is weak. Size values are once, few and many counts, or a class for expanded clones, and some rows have none.

16	TRBV19	TRBJ2-5	.	.	CASSIEVTGIVETQYF	TGTGCCAGTAGTATAGAGGTAACAGGGATAGTAGAGACCCAGTACTTC
17	TRBV25-1	TRBJ2-3	TRBD2	few	CASSERSGGARSDTQYF	TGTGCCAGCAGTGAACGGAGCGGGGGGGCCAGGTCAGATACGCAGTATTTT
15	TRBV5-1	TRBJ2-1	TRBD2	.	CASSLVPSGTNEQFF	TGCGCCAGCAGCTTGGTTCCTAGCGGAACCAATGAGCAGTTCTTC
17	TRBV5-1	TRBJ2-3	.	.	CASSLEFALSEEDTQYF	TGCGCCAGCAGCTTGGAATTCGCCCTGAGCGAGGAGGATACGCAGTATTTT
15	TRBV10-3	TRBJ1-2	.	.	CAIGFAGARNYGYTF	TGTGCCATCGGATTCGCGGGGGCGAGGAACTATGGCTACACCTTC
13	TRBV19	TRBJ1-5	.	.	CASSIAGVQPQHF	TGTGCCAGTAGTATTGCAGGGGTTCAGCCCCAGCATTTT
17	TRBV11-2	TRBJ2-1	TRBD1	.	CASSLWDRASSYNEQFF	TGTGCCAGCAGCTTATGGGACAGGGCGAGCTCCTACAATGAGCAGTTCTTC
18	TRBV18	TRBJ2-7	TRBD1	.	CASSPTENRDRDANEQYF	TGTGCCAGCTCACCGACCGAGAACCGGGACAGGGACGCGAACGAGCAGTACTTC
15	TRBV6-5	TRBJ2-1	TRBD2	.	CASSQGLAAYNEQFF	TGTGCCAGCAGTCAAGGACTAGCGGCTTACAATGAGCAGTTCTTC
14	TRBV18	TRBJ1-1	.	.	CASSPPGQNTEAFF	TGTGCCAGCTCACCACCGGGACAAAACACTGAAGCTTTCTTT
13	TRBV5-6	TRBJ1-2	.	.	CASSLAGGWGYTF	TGTGCCAGCAGCCTTGCGGGAGGCTGGGGCTACACCTTC
12	TRBV28	TRBJ1-2	.	.	CASSSLRLGYTF	TGTGCCAGCAGTTCGCTGAGGTTGGGCTACACCTTC
15	TRBV14	TRBJ2-1	.	.	CASSQVSGNYNEQFF	TGTGCCAGCAGCCAAGTCAGCGGAAACTACAATGAGCAGTTCTTC
13	TRBV6-5	TRBJ1-1	.	.	CASSYMGGTEAFF	TGTGCCAGCAGTTACATGGGGGGAACTGAAGCTTTCTTT
16	TRBV15	TRBJ2-7	TRBD1	.	CATSTTTGSLTYEQYF	TGTGCCACCAGCACCACGACAGGGTCCCTTACCTACGAGCAGTACTTC
15	TRBV6-5	TRBJ1-4	TRBD1	.	CASSPPGTEIEKLFF	TGTGCCAGCAGCCCCCCCGGGACAGAGATTGAAAAACTGTTTTTT
14	TRBV11-3	TRBJ2-7	TRBD1	.	CASSLDRGEVEQYF	TGTGCCAGCAGCCTAGACAGGGGAGAGGTAGAGCAGTACTTC
18	TRBV4-3	TRBJ1-2	.	few	CASSQRPRRGFSDYGYTF	TGCGCCAGCAGCCAAAGACCCCGACGAGGTTTCAGCGACTATGGCTACACCTTC
15	TRBV5-6	TRBJ2-7	.	.	CASSFKPSSSYEQYF	TGTGCCAGCAGCTTCAAGCCTTCGAGCTCCTACGAGCAGTACTTC
17	TRBV4-3	TRBJ2-1	.	.	CASSQDGMGLSYNEQFF	TGCGCCAGCAGCCAAGACGGTATGGGCCTCTCCTACAATGAGCAGTTCTTC
18	TRBV4-3	TRBJ2-3	TRBD2	.	CASSHPTTSGASTDTQYF	TGCGCCAGCAGCCACCCAACAACTAGCGGTGCTAGCACAGATACGCAGTATTTT
12	TRBV11-2	TRBJ1-4	.	.	CASSLTLGDLFF	TGTGCCAGCAGCCTTACCTTGGGAGATCTGTTTTTT
19	TRBV7-6	TRBJ2-2	TRBD2	once	CASSSGLAGEFNNAGELFF	TGTGCCAGCAGCTCGGGACTAGCGGGAGAATTCAATAACGCCGGGGAGCTGTTTTTT
15	TRBV28	TRBJ2-7	.	.	CASRSKAGHSYEQYF	TGTGCCAGCAGATCCAAAGCGGGACACTCCTACGAGCAGTACTTC